The T cell receptor (beta chain) described here comes from a study of blood T cell repertoires in COVID-19. TCRdb keeps only in-frame clones here, not all; method: immunoSEQ multiplex PCR. The sample records roughly 200,000 clones, about nine tenths being singletons. From germline, CDR1 is LNHNV and CDR2 YYDKDF (reference sequence). CDR3 length: 16 amino acids. V was clipped by 3 bases and J by 0 bases; unmatched bases: 4. This chain links TRBV15 with TRBJ1-3; 8 bases fit TRBD1. Input material: peripheral blood. The clonotype comes from a man aged 35-49 years with acute or convalescent COVID-19. Here the CDR3 DNA reads TGTGCCACCAGCAGCCACAGGGGGAGCTCTGGAAACACCATATATTTT. This sequence encodes CATSSHRGSSGNTIYF.